This TCR beta chain was captured by sequencing in a study of OX40 agonist ivuxolimab in advanced cancers. Study as a whole: The patients received agonistic anti-OX40 (CD134) antibody ivuxolimab.

This table comes from immunoSEQ multiplex PCR, and its TCRdb copy is limited to in-frame clones, with some not included. In the table there are tens of thousands of clones, about nine tenths of which are singletons. CDR1 and CDR2 (germline): LNHNV, YYDKDF (reference sequence). V lost 4 bases and J 1 base, leaving 7 bases between the germline ends. CDR3 length: 13 residues. Sample: CD4+ or CD8+ T cells sorted from blood, taken in a trial of the OX40 agonist ivuxolimab. The chain recombines TRBV15 with TRBJ2-5; no clear D. The receptor was isolated from an adult with an advanced solid tumor such as melanoma, head and neck, liver or kidney cancer. The CDR3 coding sequence is TGTGCCACCAGCACCGGAATCCAAGAGACCCAGTACTTC. This sequence encodes CATSTGIQETQYF. The full variable domain, in which reference TRBV15 and TRBJ2-5 provide the parts outside the CDR3, is DAMVIQNPRYQVTQFGKPVTLSCSQTLNHNVMYWYQQKSSQAPKLLFHYYDKDFNNEADTPDNFQSRRPNTSFCFLDIRSPGLGDTAMYLCATSTGIQETQYFGPGTRLLVL.